This entry describes one T cell receptor (beta chain). The antigen is unknown. The data are from a study of OX40 agonist ivuxolimab in advanced cancers. Clones were sequenced by immunoSEQ multiplex PCR, and TCRdb holds only the in-frame ones, with some missing. The table includes more than 60,000 clones, approximately 90% detected once. V lost 0 bases, J lost 6 bases, and 3 bases stayed unmatched. This CDR3 is 15 amino acids long. The V gene's germline CDR1 is LGHNA and CDR2 YNFKEQ. Findings and limits, study-wide: Expanded peripheral T cells had an undetermined antigen specificity.

This rearrangement joins TRBV4-2 to TRBJ2-2; 8 bases line up with TRBD2. This TCR derives from an adult with an advanced solid tumor such as melanoma, head and neck, liver or kidney cancer. The specimen comprised CD4+ or CD8+ T cells sorted from blood, sampled in a trial of the OX40 agonist ivuxolimab. The CDR3 DNA reads TGTGCCAGCAGCCAAGAGGGACTAGTTTCCGGGGAGCTGTTTTTT. Translation gives CASSQEGLVSGELFF.